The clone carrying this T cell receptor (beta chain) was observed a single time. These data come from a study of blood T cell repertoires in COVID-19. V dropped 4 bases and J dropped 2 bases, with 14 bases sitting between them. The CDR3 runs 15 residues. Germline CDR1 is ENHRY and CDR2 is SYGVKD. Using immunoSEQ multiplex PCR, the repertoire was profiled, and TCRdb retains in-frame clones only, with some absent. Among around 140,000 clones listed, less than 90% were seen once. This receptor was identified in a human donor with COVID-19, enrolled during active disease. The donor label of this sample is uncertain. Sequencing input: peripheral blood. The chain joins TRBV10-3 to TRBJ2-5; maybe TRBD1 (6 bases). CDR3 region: CAISGGTPLQETQYF. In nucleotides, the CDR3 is TGTGCCATCAGTGGGGGGACACCTCTACAAGAGACCCAGTACTTC.